This T cell receptor (beta chain) was captured by sequencing in a study of T cells in tuberculosis. The germline V gene encodes CDR1 SGHRS and CDR2 YFSETQ. Trimming removed 5 bases from V and 0 bases from J, with 12 bases in between. The CDR3 has 16 amino acids. Cells were sorted from thawed PBMC rested overnight and stained with GMM-loaded CD1B tetramer, viability dye and anti-CD3. The lipid loaded on the CD1B tetramers was C32 glucose monomycolate from Rhodococcus equi. CD14-expressing monocytes were removed from PBMC before cryopreservation and sorting. The protocol was immunoSEQ multiplex PCR, while the TCRdb copy is restricted to in-frame clones and leaves out a portion. This sample has approximately 59,000 clones; 81% occur once, and the top ten carry around 13%.

This clonotype originated in an adult woman with latent tuberculosis. Sample: CD1b-GMM tetramer-negative cells sorted from PBMCs. This chain uses TRBV5-1 with TRBJ2-6; the D gene is possibly TRBD2 (7 bases). CDR3 DNA: TGCGCCAGCAGTCAGGGAGGGGGCTCTGGGGCCAACGTCCTGACTTTC. This translates into CASSQGGGSGANVLTF.